These T cell receptor beta chains were read from a single sample in a study of cytomegalovirus exposure and HLA in healthy donors. Libraries were prepared by immunoSEQ multiplex PCR; TCRdb keeps only in-frame clonotypes and omits some of them. The sample yields some 96,000 clones, around four fifths seen once. Material: PBMCs. All receptors derive from a man aged 35-49 years in good health and CMV-seronegative. Each CDR3 is given without its conserved first and last residue. Each record gives: J gene, V gene, CDR3 protein.

TRBJ2-3 TRBV7-2 ASSPYSTDTQY
TRBJ2-1 TRBV5-1 ASSLGGLYNEQF
TRBJ2-7 TRBV7-2 ASSFSGIVYEQY
TRBJ1-5 TRBV19 ASSIRQTNQPQH
TRBJ1-2 TRBV5-1 ASSLEGDYGYT
TRBJ2-1 TRBV9 ASSGAGTPADEQF
- TRBV5-1 ASSLGRDRVSYEQY
TRBJ2-3 TRBV29-1 SVEDGAGLNTQY
TRBJ2-1 TRBV5-1 ASSLGLAGNEHYSYNEQF
TRBJ2-7 TRBV28 ASSSLMGLAGGISYYEQY
TRBJ1-1 TRBV27 ASSPIVANTEAF
TRBJ2-5 TRBV25-1 ASSERQGAGETQY
TRBJ2-7 TRBV28 ASSHLAGDPYEQY
TRBJ2-7 TRBV30 AWTEGQSYEQY
TRBJ1-1 TRBV18 ASSPASSNTEAF
TRBJ2-7 TRBV11-2 ASSLGASYEQY
TRBJ2-3 TRBV5-1 ASSLTGASTDTQY
TRBJ2-1 TRBV30 AWIGDYNEQF
TRBJ1-2 TRBV11-2 ASSSIGAGYT
TRBJ2-7 TRBV21-1 ASHLGGSIYEQY
TRBJ1-1 TRBV28 ASARGGKWNTEAF
TRBJ2-2 TRBV6-5 ASNGLAGVGELF
TRBJ2-5 TRBV6-5 ASTPSSSGQETQY
TRBJ1-4 TRBV28 ASSLGTRNHEGKLF
TRBJ2-1 TRBV4-2 ASSQDPNRGLYNEQF
TRBJ2-1 TRBV5-1 ASIDGTSGSWNEQF
TRBJ2-6 TRBV5-1 ASSLGPSGSSGANVLT
TRBJ2-1 TRBV5-6 ASSFGRTRYNEQF
TRBJ2-7 TRBV11-3 ASSPYGDRDEQY
TRBJ1-4 TRBV28 ASNTGAYEKLF
TRBJ1-2 TRBV18 ASSPSDRANYGYT
TRBJ2-1 TRBV11-3 ASSLGSAGPKYNEQF
TRBJ2-2 TRBV7-9 SSSFTGFGGTGELF
TRBJ1-2 TRBV29-1 SAMKTGGDGYT
TRBJ1-6 TRBV2 ASRQGSASPLH
TRBJ2-1 TRBV27 ASSFGGQPLKQF
TRBJ1-1 TRBV11-2 ASSLEANTEAF
TRBJ2-6 TRBV6-4 ASSGGSSGANVLT
TRBJ2-5 TRBV5-5 ASSLHRGKETQY
TRBJ2-7 TRBV4-2 ASSQYTGESEQY
TRBJ2-1 TRBV6-5 ASSQSLDYEQF
TRBJ1-4 TRBV5-1 ASRGGQGNEKLF
TRBJ1-2 TRBV6-1 AVGAATNYGYT
TRBJ1-1 TRBV7-2 ASSGYLGREAF
TRBJ2-1 TRBV10-2 ASSEPGLAGVGQF
TRBJ1-6 TRBV28 ASSFVFGGSSYNSPLH
TRBJ2-3 TRBV9 ASSVDGYSLSGSTDTQY
TRBJ2-5 TRBV19 ASKGQIGETQY
TRBJ2-1 TRBV2 ASIKTSGTINEQF
TRBJ1-1 TRBV19 ASSIQGNPEAF
TRBJ2-2 TRBV7-9 SSSLRDREMLGNGELF
TRBJ1-1 TRBV14 ASSLHGGGGTEAF